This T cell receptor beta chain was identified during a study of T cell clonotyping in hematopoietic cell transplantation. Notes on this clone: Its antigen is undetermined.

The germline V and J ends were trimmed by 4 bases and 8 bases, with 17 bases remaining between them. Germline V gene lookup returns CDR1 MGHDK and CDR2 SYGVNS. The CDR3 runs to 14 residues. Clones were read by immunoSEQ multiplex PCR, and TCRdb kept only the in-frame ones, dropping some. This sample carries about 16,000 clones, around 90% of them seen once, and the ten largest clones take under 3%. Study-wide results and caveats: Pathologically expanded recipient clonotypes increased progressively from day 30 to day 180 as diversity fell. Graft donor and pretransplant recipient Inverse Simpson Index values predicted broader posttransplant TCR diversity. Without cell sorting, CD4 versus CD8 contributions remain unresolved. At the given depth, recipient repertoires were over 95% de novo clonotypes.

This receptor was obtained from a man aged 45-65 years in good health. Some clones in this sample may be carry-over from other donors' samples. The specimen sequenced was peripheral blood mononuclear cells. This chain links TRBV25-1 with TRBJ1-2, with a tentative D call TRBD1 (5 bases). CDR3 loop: CASSAAAGWGGYTF. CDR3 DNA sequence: TGTGCCAGCAGTGCCGCTGCAGGTTGGGGGGGCTACACCTTC.